These T cell receptor beta chains were read from a single sample in a study of cytomegalovirus exposure and HLA in healthy donors. This table comes from immunoSEQ multiplex PCR, and its TCRdb copy is limited to in-frame clones, with some not included. The sample consists of about 180,000 clones, over 80% of them appearing once. Sequences were obtained from PBMCs. These receptors were obtained from a man aged 35 to 55 in good health and CMV-seronegative. Both conserved end residues are part of each CDR3. The D gene is left open where the match is weak. Some rows have no size entry. The others give once, few or many, or a class for an expanded clone.

TRBV7-2,TRBJ2-5,NA,NA,TGTGCCAGCAGCCTATTAGCAGTAGTCCAAGAGACCCAGTACTTC,CASSLLAVVQETQYF
TRBV4-1,TRBJ1-2,NA,TRBD1,TGCGCCAGCAGCCGGACAGGGGACGACTATGGCTACACCTTC,CASSRTGDDYGYTF
TRBV6-5,TRBJ1-2,once,NA,TGTGCCAGCAGTTACTCGTCAGGGGATTACTCGTATGGCTACACCTTC,CASSYSSGDYSYGYTF
TRBV5-5,TRBJ1-5,NA,NA,TGTGCCAGCAGCTACGGACAGTTCAATCAGCCCCAGCATTTT,CASSYGQFNQPQHF
TRBV6-1,TRBJ2-7,NA,TRBD2,TGTGCCAGCAGTGAAGTGACTAGCGGTACCTACGAGCAGTACTTC,CASSEVTSGTYEQYF
TRBV6-4,TRBJ2-5,NA,NA,TGTGCCAGACCTAATCTTATCCAGTACTTC,CARPNLIQYF
TRBV9,TRBJ2-1,NA,TRBD2,TGTGCCAGCAGCGTAGGACTAGCGGGAGGGCCGGAGTTCTTC,CASSVGLAGGPEFF
TRBV7-8,TRBJ2-6,NA,NA,TGTGCCAGCGGCCCGAATGACAAGGGGTTCAGCTCTGGGGCCAACGTCCTGACTTTC,CASGPNDKGFSSGANVLTF
TRBV28,TRBJ1-6,once,NA,TGTGCCAGCAGTTTTGGAGGCTCCTATAATTCACCCCTCCACTTT,CASSFGGSYNSPLHF
TRBV7-3,TRBJ1-1,NA,NA,TGTGCCAGCAGCCCTCACGGAGGGGAGGTCGCTTTCTTT,CASSPHGGEVAFF
TRBV30,TRBJ1-5,NA,NA,TGTGCCTGGGTCCCCCGAGGGTATAGCAATCAGCCCCAGCATTTT,CAWVPRGYSNQPQHF
TRBV11-2,TRBJ1-4,NA,NA,TGTGCCAGCAGCTTAGACTTTGTTGGGAGGCATAATGAAAAACTGTTTTTT,CASSLDFVGRHNEKLFF
TRBV4-1,TRBJ2-3,NA,TRBD2,TGCGCCAGCAGCCAATATAGCGGGGGGGAGTCAGATACGCAGTATTTT,CASSQYSGGESDTQYF
TRBV27,TRBJ2-1,NA,NA,TGTGCCAGCAGTTATTATGATGAGCAGTTCTTC,CASSYYDEQFF
TRBV10-1,TRBJ1-5,NA,TRBD1,TGCGCCAGCAGGGACAGGCCTAATCAGCCCCAGCATTTT,CASRDRPNQPQHF
TRBV7-3,TRBJ2-1,NA,NA,TGTGCCAGCAGCTTAACTGGGCCGGACAATGAGCAGTTCTTC,CASSLTGPDNEQFF
TRBV6-6,TRBJ2-7,NA,NA,TGTGCCAGCAGTTACCGCCAGGGAATATACGAGCAGTACTTC,CASSYRQGIYEQYF
TRBV9,TRBJ2-5,NA,NA,TGTGCCAGCAGCGTAGGGGGACTCCTGCTCGCGGAGACCCAGTACTTC,CASSVGGLLLAETQYF
TRBV18,TRBJ1-2,NA,NA,TGTGCCAGCTCACCAAGTCAACAAAGAAACTATGGCTACACCTTC,CASSPSQQRNYGYTF
TRBV6-5,TRBJ2-5,NA,NA,TGTGCCAGCAGTTACCGGGAGACCCAGTACTTC,CASSYRETQYF
TRBV27,TRBJ1-5,NA,TRBD1,TGTGCCAGCAGTTTCAGGGGACAGGGGCAGCCCCAGCATTTT,CASSFRGQGQPQHF
TRBV5-1,TRBJ1-6,NA,NA,TGCGCCAGCAGCTTATTACAGGAAAATTCACCCCTCCACTTT,CASSLLQENSPLHF